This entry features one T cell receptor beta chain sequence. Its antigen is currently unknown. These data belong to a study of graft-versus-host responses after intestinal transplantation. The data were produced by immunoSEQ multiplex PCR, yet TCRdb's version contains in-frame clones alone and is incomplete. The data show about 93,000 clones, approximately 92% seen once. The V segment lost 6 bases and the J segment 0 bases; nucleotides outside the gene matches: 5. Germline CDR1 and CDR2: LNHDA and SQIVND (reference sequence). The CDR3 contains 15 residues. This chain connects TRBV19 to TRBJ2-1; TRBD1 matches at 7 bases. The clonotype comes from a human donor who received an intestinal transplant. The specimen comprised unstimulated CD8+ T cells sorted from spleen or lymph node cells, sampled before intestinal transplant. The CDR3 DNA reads TGTGCCAGTAGCCCGACAGGGAGCTCCTACAATGAGCAGTTCTTC. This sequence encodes CASSPTGSSYNEQFF.